The 8 T cell receptor beta chains reported below all come from one sample, sequenced in a study of shared clonotypes between healthy human individuals. TCRdb's table, derived via immunoSEQ multiplex PCR, lists solely in-frame clones and lacks some. In the table there are over 800,000 clones, approximately 92% of which are singletons. Naive CD8 cells, CD45RO-negative and positively selected for CCR7, excluded terminally differentiated effector memory CD45RA+ cells. The sequenced material came from naive CD8+ T cells sorted from blood. These TCRs come from a young man in good health.

The chain employs TRBV28 and TRBJ2-7; D remains ambiguous. This CDR3 has 15 residues. The germline V gene has CDR1 MDHEN and CDR2 SYDVKM. Trimming shortened V by 6 bases and J by 3 bases, and 18 bases separated the two germline ends. CDR3 residues: CASSRNEFGDYEQYF. The CDR3 DNA reads TGTGCCAGCAGCCGTAATGAATTCGGAGACTACGAGCAGTACTTC.

This clone was seen once. The chain uses TRBV29-1 and TRBJ1-2; 8 nucleotides agree with TRBD1. The CDR3 contains 14 residues. Germline V gives CDR1 SQVTM, CDR2 ANQGSEA. The V gene end was trimmed by 1 base and the J gene end by 2 bases; junction bases not matched to a gene: 3. The CDR3 loop reads CSVEGQGTNYGYTF. The CDR3 DNA reads as TGCAGCGTTGAAGGACAGGGGACCAACTATGGCTACACCTTC.

V usage is TRBV11-2 and J usage is TRBJ2-3; the match to TRBD2 covers 14 bases. There are 18 residues in the CDR3. Trimming removed 3 bases from V and 1 base from J; junction bases left unmatched: 6. Germline values: CDR1 SGHAT, CDR2 FQNNGV. The CDR3, as DNA: TGTGCCAGCAGCTTGGGGACTAGCGGGAGTTCGGGCACAGATACGCAGTATTTT. This sequence encodes CASSLGTSGSSGTDTQYF. Drawing the rest from reference TRBV11-2 and TRBJ2-3, the complete variable domain is EAGVAQSPRYKIIEKRQSVAFWCNPISGHATLYWYQQILGQGPKLLIQFQNNGVVDDSQLPKDRFSAERLKGVDSTLKIQPAKLEDSAVYLCASSLGTSGSSGTDTQYFGPGTRLTVL.

This chain joins TRBV7-9 and TRBJ2-7; D tentatively reads TRBD1 or TRBD2 (6 bases each). From germline, CDR1 is SEHNR and CDR2 FQNEAQ (reference sequence). With 1 base removed from V and 1 base from J, the gap between germline ends came to 14 bases. This CDR3 is 16 amino acids long. The CDR3 nucleotides are TGTGCCAGCAGCTTAGGTGGGGGGCGATTTTCCTACGAGCAGTACTTC. It is translated as CASSLGGGRFSYEQYF.

This clone was counted only a few times. The chain employs TRBV14 and TRBJ2-7; no reliable D call. Trimming removed 0 bases at V and 4 bases at J, with 13 bases between. The CDR3 consists of 15 residues. Germline V gives CDR1 SGHDN, CDR2 FVKESK. The CDR3 sequence is CASSQDALPLYEQYF. CDR3 bases: TGTGCCAGCAGCCAAGATGCTCTGCCCTTATACGAGCAGTACTTC.

The J gene is TRBJ2-1, the V gene TRBV9, with D uncertain. There are 12 residues in the CDR3. Per the germline V gene, CDR1 is SGDLS and CDR2 is YYNGEE. V was trimmed by 3 bases and J by 3 bases, leaving 4 bases between them. The chain's CDR3 is CASSAFYNEQFF. In nucleotides, the CDR3 is TGTGCCAGCAGCGCCTTCTACAATGAGCAGTTCTTC.

This clone was seen just once. The J gene is TRBJ2-7, the V gene TRBV2; the D gene is possibly TRBD1 (6 bases). Germline V CDR1 and CDR2: SNHLY, FYNNEI. V gave up 0 bases and J gave up 4 bases, with 13 bases separating them. The CDR3 consists of 15 residues. The DNA for the CDR3 is TGTGCCAGCAGTGAAGCAAACCTCCAGGGGTACGAGCAGTACTTC. Translated: CASSEANLQGYEQYF.

The CDR3 loop is CASSDPGLARAGELFF. Here the CDR3 DNA reads TGTGCCAGTAGTGATCCGGGACTAGCTAGAGCCGGGGAGCTGTTTTTT. This chain uses TRBV19 with TRBJ2-2; 9 bases are shared with TRBD2. Germline V gene data show CDR1 as LNHDA and CDR2 as SQIVND (reference sequence). The CDR3 runs to 16 residues. J gave up 6 bases and V 5 bases, and 10 bases lay outside the gene matches.